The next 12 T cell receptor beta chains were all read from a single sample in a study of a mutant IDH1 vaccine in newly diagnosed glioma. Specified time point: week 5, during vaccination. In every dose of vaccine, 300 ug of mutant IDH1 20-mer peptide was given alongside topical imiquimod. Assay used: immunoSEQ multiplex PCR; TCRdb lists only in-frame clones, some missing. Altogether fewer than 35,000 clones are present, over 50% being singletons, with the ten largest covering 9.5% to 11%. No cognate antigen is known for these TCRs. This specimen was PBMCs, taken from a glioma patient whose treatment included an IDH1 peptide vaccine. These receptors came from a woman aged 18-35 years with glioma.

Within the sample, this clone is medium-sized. CDR3 nucleotide sequence: TGTGCCAGCAGTTTATCAGGGAAGCATGGCTACACCTTC. This gives the protein CASSLSGKHGYTF. The J gene is TRBJ1-2, the V gene TRBV6-6, with TRBD1 as a possible D gene (5 bases). The CDR3 has 13 residues. V lost 4 bases and J 6 bases, leaving 12 bases between the germline ends. Germline-derived CDR1 and CDR2 are MNHNY and SVGAGI (reference sequence).

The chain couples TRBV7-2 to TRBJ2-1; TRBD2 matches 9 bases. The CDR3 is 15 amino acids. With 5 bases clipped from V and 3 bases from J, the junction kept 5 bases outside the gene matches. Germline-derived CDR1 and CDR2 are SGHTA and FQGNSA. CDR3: CASSIGTSSYNEQFF. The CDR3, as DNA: TGTGCCAGCAGCATTGGGACTAGCAGCTACAATGAGCAGTTCTTC.

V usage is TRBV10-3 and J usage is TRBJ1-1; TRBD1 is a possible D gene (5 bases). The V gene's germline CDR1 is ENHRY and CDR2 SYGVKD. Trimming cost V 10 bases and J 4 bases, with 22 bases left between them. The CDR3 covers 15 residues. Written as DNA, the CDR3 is TGTGCCACTAGTATCCAGGGTAAGTTAGGCACTGAAGCTTTCTTT. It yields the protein CATSIQGKLGTEAFF.

CDR3 amino acids: CASSQGGGPSYNEQFF. CDR3 nucleotide sequence: TGTGCCAGCAGCCAAGGAGGGGGCCCGTCCTACAATGAGCAGTTCTTC. The chain recombines TRBV14 with TRBJ2-1; 7 nucleotides match TRBD1. This CDR3 region has 16 residues. V trimming: 1 base; J trimming: 1 base; junction bases outside the gene matches: 4. Germline loops: CDR1 SGHDN, CDR2 FVKESK.

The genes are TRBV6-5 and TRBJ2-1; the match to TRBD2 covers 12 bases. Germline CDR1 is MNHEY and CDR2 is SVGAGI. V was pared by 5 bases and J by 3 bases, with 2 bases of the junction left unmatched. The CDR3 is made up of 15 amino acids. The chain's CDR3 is CASSLTSGGYNEQFF. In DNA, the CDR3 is TGTGCCAGCAGTCTGACTAGCGGGGGCTACAATGAGCAGTTCTTC.

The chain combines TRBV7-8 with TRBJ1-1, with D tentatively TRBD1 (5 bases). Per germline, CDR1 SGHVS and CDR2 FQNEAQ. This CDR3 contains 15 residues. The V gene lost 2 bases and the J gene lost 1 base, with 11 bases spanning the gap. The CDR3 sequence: CASSLIAGQNTEAFF. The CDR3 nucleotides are TGTGCCAGCAGCTTAATTGCAGGGCAGAACACTGAAGCTTTCTTT.

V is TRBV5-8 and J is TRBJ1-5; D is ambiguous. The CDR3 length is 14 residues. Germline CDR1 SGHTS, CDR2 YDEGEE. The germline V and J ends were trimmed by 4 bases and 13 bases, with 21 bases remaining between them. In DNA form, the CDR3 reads TGTGCCAGCAGCGGCCTACGGGATAGGCGTCGGCAGCATTTT. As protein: CASSGLRDRRRQHF.

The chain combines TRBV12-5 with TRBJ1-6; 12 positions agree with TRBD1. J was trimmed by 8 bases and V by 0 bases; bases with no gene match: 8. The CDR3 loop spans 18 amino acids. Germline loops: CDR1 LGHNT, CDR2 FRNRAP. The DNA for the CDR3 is TGTGCTAGTGGTTTGGTACTAGGGACAGGGGGCTTGGATTCACCCCTCCACTTT. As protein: CASGLVLGTGGLDSPLHF.

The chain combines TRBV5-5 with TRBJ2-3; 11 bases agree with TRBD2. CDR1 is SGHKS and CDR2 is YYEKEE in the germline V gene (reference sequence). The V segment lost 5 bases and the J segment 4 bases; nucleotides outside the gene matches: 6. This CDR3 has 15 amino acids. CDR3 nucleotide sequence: TGTGCCAGCAGAGATAGCGGGGGGGCCCCAGATACGCAGTATTTT. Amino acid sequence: CASRDSGGAPDTQYF.

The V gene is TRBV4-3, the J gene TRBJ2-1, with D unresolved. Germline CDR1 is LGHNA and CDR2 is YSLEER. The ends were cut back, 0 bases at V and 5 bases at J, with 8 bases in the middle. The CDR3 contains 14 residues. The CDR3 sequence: CASSQERLHNEQFF. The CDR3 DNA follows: TGCGCCAGCAGCCAAGAACGGTTGCACAATGAGCAGTTCTTC.

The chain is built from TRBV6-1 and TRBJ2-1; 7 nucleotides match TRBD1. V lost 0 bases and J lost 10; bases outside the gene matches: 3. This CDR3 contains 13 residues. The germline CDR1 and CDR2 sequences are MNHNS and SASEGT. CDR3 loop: CASSEALDREQFF. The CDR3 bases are TGTGCCAGCAGTGAAGCGCTGGACAGGGAGCAGTTCTTC.

The CDR3 is CASWKAPVGEAFF. The DNA of the CDR3 is TGTGCCAGCTGGAAGGCTCCGGTGGGTGAAGCTTTCTTT. The J gene is TRBJ1-1, the V gene TRBV2; the D is unclear. The CDR3 runs 13 residues. V lost 8 bases and J lost 7, with 17 bases in between. Per germline, CDR1 SNHLY and CDR2 FYNNEI.